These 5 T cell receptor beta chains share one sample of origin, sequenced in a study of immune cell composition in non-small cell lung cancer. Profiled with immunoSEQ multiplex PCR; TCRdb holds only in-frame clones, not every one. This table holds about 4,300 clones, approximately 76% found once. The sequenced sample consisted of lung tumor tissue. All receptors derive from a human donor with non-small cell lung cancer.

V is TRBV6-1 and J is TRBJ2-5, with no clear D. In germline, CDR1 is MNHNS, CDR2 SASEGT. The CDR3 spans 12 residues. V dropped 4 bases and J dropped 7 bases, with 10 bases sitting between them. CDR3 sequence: CASSGETWTQYF. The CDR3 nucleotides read TGTGCCAGCAGTGGAGAAACTTGGACCCAGTACTTC.

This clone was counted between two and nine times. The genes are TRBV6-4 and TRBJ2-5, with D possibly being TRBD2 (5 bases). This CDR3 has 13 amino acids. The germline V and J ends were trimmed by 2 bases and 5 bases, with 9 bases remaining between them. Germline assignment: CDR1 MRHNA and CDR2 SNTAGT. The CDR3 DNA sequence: TGTGCCAGCAGTGACGGGGAGCATGAGACCCAGTACTTC. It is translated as CASSDGEHETQYF.

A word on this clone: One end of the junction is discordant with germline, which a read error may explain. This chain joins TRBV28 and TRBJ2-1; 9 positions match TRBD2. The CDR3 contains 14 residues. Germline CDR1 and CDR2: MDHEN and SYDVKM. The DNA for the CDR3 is TGTGCCAGCAATTTGGGACTAGCCTACAATGGGCAGTTCTTC. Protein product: CASNLGLAYNGQFF.

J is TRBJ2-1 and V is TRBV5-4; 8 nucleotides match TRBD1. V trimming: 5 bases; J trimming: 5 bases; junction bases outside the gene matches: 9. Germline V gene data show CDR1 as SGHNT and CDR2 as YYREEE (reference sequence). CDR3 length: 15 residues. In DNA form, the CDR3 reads TGTGCCAGCAGATATGGACAGGGTGCCCACAATGAGCAGTTCTTC. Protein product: CASRYGQGAHNEQFF.

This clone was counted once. The CDR3 nucleotides read TGTGCCAGCAGCCAAGATAGTGTCTGGGGAGACTACAATGAGCAGTTCTTC. Amino acids: CASSQDSVWGDYNEQFF. The genes are TRBV14 and TRBJ2-1; a weak D match, TRBD2 (5 bases). The germline V gene has CDR1 SGHDN and CDR2 FVKESK. With 0 bases removed from V and 3 bases from J, the gap between germline ends came to 15 bases. The CDR3 is 17 amino acids.